The rows below give T cell receptor beta chains drawn from one sample of a study of cytomegalovirus exposure and HLA in healthy donors. Libraries were prepared by immunoSEQ multiplex PCR; TCRdb keeps only in-frame clonotypes and omits some of them. The top ten clones hold 0.8% to 0.9% of a sample with around 100,000 clones, just under 95% of them seen once. The source material was PBMCs. These receptors were obtained from a woman between 18 and 29 years old in good health and CMV-seronegative. CDR3s include the opening cysteine and the closing phenylalanine or tryptophan. D genes are given only for firm matches. Rows may omit the clone size; those that give it use once, few, many or a size class.

TRBJ1-1 - - TRBV19 CASSTGLNTEAFF TGTGCCAGTAGTACAGGGTTGAACACTGAAGCTTTCTTT
TRBJ2-7 TRBD1 - TRBV4-3 CASSQGQGYDEQYF TGCGCCAGCAGCCAGGGACAGGGCTACGACGAGCAGTACTTC
TRBJ1-2 - - TRBV2 CASSRTESNYGYTF TGTGCCAGCAGTAGGACAGAATCTAACTATGGCTACACCTTC
TRBJ1-5 - - TRBV6-1 CASIRKVTDNQPQHF TGTGCCAGCATTAGGAAGGTTACAGATAATCAGCCCCAGCATTTT
TRBJ2-5 TRBD1 - TRBV11-2 CASSSRTGRIETQYF TGTGCCAGCAGCTCCCGGACAGGGAGAATAGAGACCCAGTACTTC
TRBJ1-2 - - TRBV28 CASSFSGPVKGYTF TGTGCCAGCAGTTTCTCGGGTCCCGTAAAAGGCTACACCTTC
TRBJ2-5 TRBD1 - TRBV7-2 CASRKTGMQETQYF TGTGCCAGCAGAAAGACAGGGATGCAAGAGACCCAGTACTTC
TRBJ2-5 TRBD1 - TRBV19 CASSTGTVGRQETQYF TGTGCCAGTAGTACCGGGACAGTTGGTCGCCAAGAGACCCAGTACTTC
TRBJ2-7 TRBD2 - TRBV10-1 CASSESPASGSGEQYF TGCGCCAGCAGTGAGTCCCCGGCTAGCGGGAGCGGCGAGCAGTACTTC
TRBJ2-2 TRBD1 once TRBV27 CASCWTGTANTGELFF TGTGCCAGCTGCTGGACCGGGACAGCAAACACCGGGGAGCTGTTTTTT
TRBJ1-4 - - TRBV4-3 CASSQVANEKLFF TGCGCCAGCAGCCAAGTAGCTAATGAAAAACTGTTTTTT
TRBJ1-2 - - TRBV29-1 CSVEEIQGGYTF TGCAGCGTTGAAGAGATCCAGGGGGGCTACACCTTC
TRBJ2-7 TRBD2 - TRBV30 CAGEGPVDPLGEQYF TGTGCCGGGGAGGGGCCGGTGGACCCTTTAGGGGAGCAGTACTTC
TRBJ2-7 - few TRBV6-5 CASSYRGNEQYF TGTGCCAGCAGTTACCGAGGTAACGAGCAGTACTTC
TRBJ2-7 TRBD1 - TRBV27 CASTPFRDSIYEQYF TGTGCCAGCACCCCATTTCGGGACAGTATATACGAGCAGTACTTC
TRBJ2-2 TRBD1 - TRBV5-1 CASSLGPGTGYSDTGELFF TGCGCCAGCAGCCTGGGTCCCGGGACAGGGTACTCCGACACCGGGGAGCTGTTTTTT
TRBJ1-2 - - TRBV6-1 CASSERENYGYTF TGTGCCAGCAGTGAACGGGAAAACTATGGCTACACCTTC
TRBJ1-4 TRBD1 - TRBV9 CASSELQGAGEKLFF TGTGCCAGCAGCGAGTTACAGGGGGCTGGGGAAAAACTGTTTTTT
TRBJ2-7 TRBD2 once TRBV7-2 CASSFSGGPPYEQYF TGTGCCAGCAGCTTTAGCGGGGGGCCCCCTTACGAGCAGTACTTC
TRBJ2-4 TRBD1 - TRBV4-2 CASSQEGTGTGKNIQYF TGTGCCAGCAGCCAAGAAGGGACAGGGACAGGCAAAAACATTCAGTACTTC
TRBJ2-5 - once TRBV7-6 CASSLAQETQYF TGTGCCAGCAGCTTGGCCCAAGAGACCCAGTACTTC
TRBJ2-2 - - TRBV2 CASSSGELFF TGTGCCAGCTCGTCCGGGGAGCTGTTTTTT
TRBJ2-1 TRBD1 - TRBV7-3 CASSSDRGGYNEQFF TGTGCCAGCAGCTCCGACAGGGGGGGATACAATGAGCAGTTCTTC
TRBJ2-7 - - TRBV5-1 CASSIGVQVYEQYF TGCGCCAGCAGCATCGGGGTTCAGGTCTACGAGCAGTACTTC
TRBJ2-3 - - TRBV30 CAWSGSGVQYF TGTGCCTGGAGTGGGTCAGGGGTGCAGTATTTT
TRBJ2-1 TRBD2 - TRBV9 CASSTSVEQFF TGTGCCAGCAGCACTAGCGTGGAGCAGTTCTTC
TRBJ2-2 - - TRBV4-3 CASSRTFENTGELFF TGCGCCAGCAGCCGGACTTTTGAGAACACCGGGGAGCTGTTTTTT
TRBJ1-1 TRBD1 - TRBV9 CASSPGGISMNTEAFF TGTGCCAGCAGCCCAGGGGGGATATCGATGAACACTGAAGCTTTCTTT
TRBJ1-2 - - TRBV6-1 CASSELRQTSNYGYTF TGTGCCAGCAGTGAACTGCGACAGACGAGTAACTATGGCTACACCTTC
TRBJ2-1 - - TRBV7-2 CASSARDFSLDEQFF TGTGCCAGCAGCGCCCGGGACTTCTCTTTGGATGAGCAGTTCTTC
TRBJ2-5 TRBD2 - TRBV11-3 CASSKGLAMTETQYF TGTGCCAGCAGCAAAGGACTAGCGATGACAGAGACCCAGTACTTC
TRBJ1-1 TRBD1 - TRBV7-9 CASSNLQGRDTEAFF TGTGCCAGCAGCAACCTACAGGGGAGAGACACTGAAGCTTTCTTT
TRBJ1-2 TRBD1 - TRBV6-5 CASSPQGDPIYGYTF TGTGCCAGCAGCCCCCAGGGGGATCCTATCTATGGCTACACCTTC
TRBJ2-1 - - TRBV5-4 CASSPERTVLGEQFF TGTGCCAGCAGCCCCGAACGGACAGTGCTTGGTGAGCAGTTCTTC
TRBJ1-3 TRBD1 - TRBV20-1 CSARGQGVHF TGCAGTGCTAGGGGACAGGGTGTCCATTTT
TRBJ2-3 TRBD2 - TRBV7-2 CASSLGTSGVVDTQYF TGTGCCAGCAGCCTCGGGACTAGCGGGGTTGTGGATACGCAGTATTTT
TRBJ2-2 - - TRBV4-1 CASSRTAVTNTGELFF TGCGCCAGCAGCAGAACGGCGGTCACGAACACCGGGGAGCTGTTTTTT
TRBJ1-2 TRBD1 - TRBV29-1 CSATDRGLTSGYTF TGCAGCGCTACGGACAGGGGCCTAACGAGTGGCTACACCTTC
TRBJ2-5 TRBD2 - TRBV7-2 CASSSGLATETQYF TGTGCCAGCAGCTCGGGACTAGCGACGGAGACCCAGTACTTC
TRBJ1-1 - - TRBV23-1 CASTLQGDTEAFF TGCGCCAGTACCCTACAGGGAGACACTGAAGCTTTCTTT
TRBJ2-2 - - TRBV29-1 CSVDTNTGELFF TGCAGCGTAGACACGAACACCGGGGAGCTGTTTTTT
TRBJ1-3 - - TRBV23-1 CASSQLRHFTGNTIYF TGCGCCAGCAGTCAATTAAGACACTTTACTGGAAACACCATATATTTT
TRBJ1-1 - - TRBV28 CASTSTVEAFF TGTGCCAGCACCTCAACGGTTGAAGCTTTCTTT
TRBJ1-2 - - TRBV27 CASSYGAGMDYGYTF TGTGCCAGCAGTTACGGAGCAGGGATGGACTATGGCTACACCTTC
TRBJ2-7 - once TRBV18 CASSDSTWVYSREQYF TGTGCCAGCTCGGATTCGACCTGGGTCTACTCTAGGGAGCAGTACTTC